This T cell receptor (beta chain) was identified during a study of cytomegalovirus exposure and HLA in healthy donors. With 60 Vbeta and 13 Jbeta primers, the PCR was carried out. Profiled with immunoSEQ multiplex PCR; TCRdb holds only in-frame clones, not every one. The sample includes 120,000 or so clones, over 80% seen only once; the top ten take about 19%. Study results and limitations: CMV antigen specificity of a few CMV-associated chains was confirmed in vitro.

V was pared by 4 bases and J by 6 bases, with 7 bases of the junction left unmatched. CDR3 size: 15 residues. Germline values: CDR1 GTSNPN, CDR2 SVGIG (reference sequence). Regarding this clone: No antigen is known for it.

The sequence was obtained from a man aged 18 to 29 in good health and CMV-seropositive. The rearrangement joins TRBV30 to TRBJ1-5, with 12 bases fitting TRBD1. The material sequenced was PBMCs. The chain's CDR3 is CAWNSGTGGSQPQHF. The CDR3 nucleotides read TGTGCCTGGAATTCCGGGACAGGGGGCTCTCAGCCCCAGCATTTT.